This T cell receptor beta chain was documented in a study of spatial heterogeneity in lung cancer. Findings and caveats of the study: Blood contained ubiquitous expanded tumor TCRs more at resection than at follow-up.

Unique molecular identifiers tagged every individual TCR cDNA molecule. TCRdb fed the 5' RACE reads into MiXCR, producing one record per CDR3 protein. The table includes some 50,000 distinct CDR3 sequences, roughly 10% detected once. Remarks on this clonotype: Its antigen is unidentified.

The germline CDR1 and CDR2 sequences are MNHNY and SVGAGI (reference sequence). This CDR3 has 14 residues. Deletions cut 7 bases from V and 4 bases from J, with 16 bases between. Time point: sample taken at primary tumor resection. The sequenced material consisted of unsorted whole RNA from tumor, nontumor lung or frozen PBMC. Donors were around 70 untreated early-stage non-small cell lung cancer patients. V is TRBV6-6 and J is TRBJ1-2; possible D gene TRBD1, 5 bases. The receptor comes from a female donor with early-stage non-small cell lung cancer. The starting material was PBMCs, obtained at surgery. The CDR3 reads CASTGIGGSYGYTF. The CDR3 DNA reads as TGTGCCAGCACAGGGATTGGTGGTAGCTATGGCTACACCTTC.